This is a list of T cell receptor beta chains from one sample in a study of blood T cells in healthy people across ages. TCRdb fed the 5' RACE reads into MiXCR, producing one record per CDR3 protein. Of fewer than 1 million distinct CDR3 sequences in the sample, 40% to 50% were seen once. Source material: blood. These receptors were obtained from a man in his sixties in good health. CDR3s include the opening cysteine and the closing phenylalanine or tryptophan. Fields, in order: D gene, clone size, V gene, J gene, CDR3 protein, CDR3 DNA. D genes are given only for firm matches. Where a row states a size, it is once, few, many or the class of an expanded clone; other rows omit it.

D: .
size: .
V: TRBV7-2
J: TRBJ1-1
CDR3: CASTLLVAKNTEAFF
DNA: TGTGCCAGCACTCTCCTTGTGGCTAAGAACACTGAAGCTTTCTTT

D: .
size: few
V: TRBV4-1
J: TRBJ2-7
CDR3: CASSQESQSYEQYF
DNA: TGCGCCAGCAGCCAAGAGAGTCAGTCCTACGAGCAGTACTTC

D: .
size: .
V: TRBV20-1
J: TRBJ2-3
CDR3: CSALAAGTSTDTQYF
DNA: TGCAGTGCGCTGGCGGCGGGGACTAGCACAGATACGCAGTATTTT

D: .
size: .
V: TRBV5-1
J: TRBJ2-7
CDR3: CASSLGAGSLYEQYF
DNA: TGCGCCAGCAGCTTGGGTGCAGGCTCCCTCTACGAGCAGTACTTC

D: TRBD1
size: few
V: TRBV6-6
J: TRBJ1-4
CDR3: CASNIQGAHEKLFF
DNA: TGTGCCAGCAACATTCAGGGGGCGCACGAAAAACTGTTTTTT

D: TRBD1
size: few
V: TRBV6-2/TRBV6-3
J: TRBJ1-6
CDR3: CASRPDRVSPLHF
DNA: TGTGCCAGCAGACCTGACAGGGTGTCACCCCTCCACTTT

D: TRBD1
size: .
V: TRBV6-1
J: TRBJ2-5
CDR3: CASRDLPGQGRETQYF
DNA: TGTGCCAGCAGGGACCTACCGGGACAGGGGAGAGAGACCCAGTACTTC

D: .
size: .
V: TRBV6-5
J: TRBJ2-2
CDR3: CASSYYGSPNTGELFF
DNA: TGTGCCAGCAGTTACTACGGTAGCCCGAACACCGGGGAGCTGTTTTTT

D: .
size: .
V: TRBV20-1
J: TRBJ2-2
CDR3: CSASTGRNTGELFF
DNA: TGCAGTGCTTCCACAGGGCGGAACACCGGGGAGCTGTTTTTT

D: TRBD1
size: .
V: TRBV27
J: TRBJ2-7
CDR3: CASSLSQTGGSKKQYF
DNA: TGTGCCAGCAGTTTATCGCAGACAGGGGGCTCGAAAAAGCAGTACTTC

D: .
size: .
V: TRBV29-1
J: TRBJ2-4
CDR3: CSAEGGARNIQYF
DNA: TGCAGCGCAGAGGGGGGCGCAAGGAACATTCAGTACTTC

D: TRBD2
size: .
V: TRBV12-3/TRBV12-4
J: TRBJ2-4
CDR3: CASSRAGSAKNIQYF
DNA: TGTGCCAGCAGTCGAGCGGGGTCGGCCAAAAACATTCAGTACTTC

D: .
size: .
V: TRBV7-2
J: TRBJ2-1
CDR3: CASSLTGEKSYNEQFF
DNA: TGTGCCAGCAGCCTTACGGGGGAGAAGTCCTACAATGAGCAGTTCTTC

D: .
size: .
V: TRBV20-1
J: TRBJ2-2
CDR3: CSASETGVNTGELFF
DNA: TGCAGTGCTAGTGAGACGGGGGTGAACACCGGGGAGCTGTTTTTT

D: .
size: .
V: TRBV20-1
J: TRBJ2-7
CDR3: CSARNTLYEQYF
DNA: TGCAGTGCTAGAAACACCCTCTACGAGCAGTACTTC

D: .
size: .
V: TRBV15
J: TRBJ1-6
CDR3: CATSRRTIYSYNSPLHF
DNA: TGTGCCACCAGCCGGCGGACAATTTACTCCTATAATTCACCCCTCCACTTT

D: .
size: .
V: TRBV15
J: TRBJ2-5
CDR3: CATSRGEETQYF
DNA: TGTGCCACCAGCAGAGGGGAGGAGACCCAGTACTTC